This T cell receptor (beta chain) came from a study of cytomegalovirus exposure and HLA in healthy donors. Notes on the study in general: Sequencing had likely introduced a cluster of highly shared sequence variants as an artifact.

With 5 bases clipped from V and 2 bases from J, the junction kept 5 bases outside the gene matches. Germline CDR1 SGHVS, CDR2 FNYEAQ. The CDR3 loop spans 15 amino acids. With respect to this clone: Its antigen remains unknown.

With 60 Vbeta and 13 Jbeta primers, the PCR was carried out. The method was immunoSEQ multiplex PCR; TCRdb's version includes in-frame clones alone and lacks a portion of them. The table has fewer than 85,000 clones, 70% to 80% seen once; the top ten hold about 3.5%. This receptor was identified in a man aged 35-49 years in good health and CMV-seronegative. The chain links TRBV7-6 to TRBJ2-5, with 10 bases matching TRBD1. The sample comprised PBMCs. CDR3 sequence (DNA): TGTGCCAGCAGCCCCCGGACAGGGGGACAAGAGACCCAGTACTTC. This sequence encodes CASSPRTGGQETQYF.